This T cell receptor (beta chain) was profiled in a study of regulatory T cells in long-lasting Graves disease. Study information: Newly diagnosed Graves' patients had taken antithyroid drugs under 3 months.

Time point specified: newly diagnosed GD, antithyroid drugs for less than 3 months. The TCR library was made from RNA extracted from PBMCs. The sample holds many counts of this clonotype. CDR3 length: 15 amino acids. In germline, CDR1 is SGHTA, CDR2 FQGTGA. V gave up 5 bases and J gave up 5 bases, with 18 bases separating them. Arm-PCR of CDR3 regions with iRepertoire HTBI primers generated TCR beta libraries. A single record per CDR3 protein comes from TCRdb applying MiXCR to the multiplex PCR reads. The sample lists some 370,000 distinct CDR3 sequences, over 9.5% seen once, with approximately 17% in the top ten. These data are also associated with another study on T cells in Graves' hyperthyroidism and ophthalmopathy. From that report: A patient was excluded if there was uncontrolled infection, other autoimmune disease, pregnancy or lactation.

V gene TRBV7-3 combines with J gene TRBJ2-5; TRBD2 is a possible D gene (6 bases). This sequence was found in a woman aged 18-29 years with Graves disease. The material sequenced was peripheral blood mononuclear cells (PBMCs), taken at new diagnosis, from a patient treated with antithyroid drugs. The CDR3 loop is CASSEGYSRGETQYF. The CDR3 region has the DNA TGTGCCAGCAGCGAAGGGTACAGCCGGGGGGAGACCCAGTACTTC.